This T cell receptor beta chain was retrieved from a study of blood T cells in healthy people across ages. Germline CDR1 and CDR2: MRHNA and SNTAGT. V lost 0 bases and J 6 bases, leaving 9 bases between the germline ends. The CDR3 is made up of 14 amino acids. Aged roughly 6 to 100, donors were systemically healthy Caucasians from Russia. Per sample, extraction of total RNA gave at least 5.5 micrograms in every case. This clonotype was found a few times. The second PCR ran about 6 to 11 cycles with a sample-barcoded 5' primer and J-beta primers. Researchers report that a template-switch adaptor with 12 random nucleotides tagged each cDNA molecule. MiXCR, run by TCRdb on the 5' RACE reads, gives a single entry per CDR3 protein. Here the sample spans roughly 830,000 distinct CDR3 sequences, 60% to 80% being singletons.

This chain uses TRBV6-4 with TRBJ1-5, with D maybe TRBD1 (5 bases). Source material: blood. This receptor was taken from a man younger than 45 in good health. CDR3 bases: TGTGCCAGCAGTGACTCGAAGGGGCCTCAGCCCCAGCATTTT. It codes for CASSDSKGPQPQHF.